The clone carrying this TCR beta chain has ten or more counts. TCRdb reprocessed the RT-PCR reads with MiXCR, giving one entry per CDR3 protein. Among hundreds of thousands of distinct CDR3 sequences, 14% were seen once, and the ten largest hold 3.6%. Trimming removed 2 bases at V and 0 bases at J, with 8 bases between. This CDR3 contains 15 residues. The V gene's germline CDR1 is MNHEY and CDR2 SVGAGI. This receptor was identified in a female donor in good health, serving as a healthy control. The material sequenced was memory CD4+ T cells from blood. J is TRBJ1-3 and V is TRBV6-5, with D unresolved. DNA for the CDR3: TGTGCCAGCAGTTACGATGGGGACTCTGGAAACACCATATATTTT. It encodes CASSYDGDSGNTIYF.